The 13 T cell receptor beta chains below were found in one sample sequenced in a study of cytomegalovirus exposure and HLA in healthy donors. TCRdb's copy holds only in-frame clones and misses some; the assay was immunoSEQ multiplex PCR. The table shows over 200,000 clones, with about 90% occurring only once. Sequencing was done on a sample of PBMCs. The receptors were gathered from a woman in her late teens or twenties in good health and CMV-seronegative.

This sequence joins TRBV2 and TRBJ2-2; 13 bases map to TRBD2. The junction had 4 bases not matched to a gene; V was cut back by 6 bases and J by 3 bases. CDR1 is SNHLY, CDR2 FYNNEI, per germline. The CDR3 consists of 16 residues. This CDR3 reads CASRRLAGGYTGELFF. The CDR3 region has the DNA TGTGCCAGCAGAAGACTAGCGGGAGGCTACACCGGGGAGCTGTTTTTT.

The chain couples TRBV30 to TRBJ2-1, with D hard to call. Germline values: CDR1 GTSNPN, CDR2 SVGIG (reference sequence). This CDR3 is built from 12 residues. Trimming took 1 base from V and 8 from J, leaving 9 bases between them. CDR3 in amino acids: CAWSAKYDEQFF. The DNA for the CDR3 is TGTGCCTGGAGTGCTAAATACGATGAGCAGTTCTTC.

The rearrangement links TRBV5-1 to TRBJ2-7; the D gene is possibly TRBD1 (5 bases). The ends were cut back, 1 base at V and 0 bases at J, with 14 bases in the middle. Germline V gives CDR1 SGHRS, CDR2 YFSETQ. There are 16 residues in the CDR3. CDR3 region: CASSLNRPDSSYEQYF. CDR3 DNA: TGCGCCAGCAGCTTGAACAGGCCAGATTCCTCCTACGAGCAGTACTTC.

This sequence joins TRBV2 and TRBJ2-2; 7 positions agree with TRBD1. Trimming at V came to 5 bases and at J to 7 bases, leaving 4 bases not matched to a gene. The germline gives CDR1 SNHLY, CDR2 FYNNEI. This CDR3 has 13 residues. DNA for the CDR3: TGTGCCAGCAGTTTGGACAGGATCGGGGAGCTGTTTTTT. It encodes CASSLDRIGELFF.

V and J are TRBV15 and TRBJ2-7; D is perhaps TRBD2 (5 bases). CDR1 is LNHNV, CDR2 YYDKDF, per germline (reference sequence). V dropped 5 bases and J dropped 6 bases, with 11 bases sitting between them. CDR3 length: 12 amino acids. CDR3 DNA: TGTGCCACCAGCGAAACTAGTCTCGAGCAGTACTTC. It translates to CATSETSLEQYF.

The genes are TRBV6-6 and TRBJ2-3; 9 nucleotides agree with TRBD2. In germline, CDR1 is MNHNY, CDR2 SVGAGI (reference sequence). V shed 6 bases and J 3 bases; nucleotides not matched to a gene: 1. There are 13 residues in the CDR3. The CDR3 DNA reads TGTGCCAGCAGGCGGGAGGGGACAGATACGCAGTATTTT. Translating gives CASRREGTDTQYF.

V gene TRBV30 combines with J gene TRBJ2-1, with D maybe TRBD2 (6 bases). The germline CDR1 and CDR2 sequences are GTSNPN and SVGIG (reference sequence). CDR3 length equals 14 residues. The germline V and J ends were trimmed by 2 bases and 7 bases, with 15 bases remaining between them. The CDR3 DNA reads as TGTGCCTGGAGTAAGGCGGGATTCATAAATGAGCAGTTCTTC. As protein: CAWSKAGFINEQFF.

V gene TRBV7-9 combines with J gene TRBJ1-2, with D possibly matching TRBD1 (5 bases). V lost 2 bases, J lost 7 bases, and 14 bases lay in between. CDR3 size: 14 residues. Germline V gene lookup returns CDR1 SEHNR and CDR2 FQNEAQ (reference sequence). The CDR3 DNA follows: TGTGCCAGCAGCTTAAGCTTCCTAAGGGGTGGCTACACCTTC. Residues: CASSLSFLRGGYTF.

The rearrangement joins TRBV9 to TRBJ1-2; TRBD1 matches at 10 bases. The CDR3 covers 15 residues. In germline, CDR1 is SGDLS, CDR2 YYNGEE. The junction had 5 bases not matched to a gene; V was cut back by 2 bases and J by 4 bases. The CDR3 coding sequence is TGTGCCAGCAGCGTTGGACAGGGGGGCACCTATGGCTACACCTTC. Its translation: CASSVGQGGTYGYTF.

This clone was seen once. CDR3 sequence: CASSQGGSSYEQYF. CDR3 sequence (DNA): TGCGCCAGCAGCCAGGGCGGGAGTTCCTACGAGCAGTACTTC. The chain combines TRBV4-3 with TRBJ2-7; 7 bases are shared with TRBD2. V shed 3 bases and J 1 base; nucleotides not matched to a gene: 3. Looked up from germline, CDR1 is LGHNA and CDR2 is YSLEER. The CDR3 contains 14 residues.

V gene TRBV14 combines with J gene TRBJ2-7, with D possibly TRBD2 on 6 matching bases. Looked up from germline, CDR1 is SGHDN and CDR2 is FVKESK. CDR3 length equals 15 residues. V lost 0 bases, J lost 4 bases, and 13 bases lay in between. This CDR3 is CASSQDFRGMYEQYF. CDR3 in DNA: TGTGCCAGCAGCCAAGACTTTCGCGGGATGTACGAGCAGTACTTC.

The rearrangement joins TRBV10-3 to TRBJ2-1; 8 bases map to TRBD2. Germline values: CDR1 ENHRY, CDR2 SYGVKD. The CDR3 extends over 14 amino acids. V shed 10 bases and J 4 bases; nucleotides not matched to a gene: 9. The CDR3 protein is CATTYSGVYNEQFF. The CDR3 DNA reads TGTGCCACAACCTATAGCGGGGTATACAATGAGCAGTTCTTC.

V and J are TRBV6-1 and TRBJ1-2; D remains unclear. There are 13 residues in the CDR3. CDR1 is MNHNS and CDR2 is SASEGT in the germline V gene. The V end lost 1 base, the J end lost 3 bases, and 6 bases lay between the germline ends. This chain's CDR3 is CASSEGPYYGYTF. CDR3 nucleotide sequence: TGTGCCAGCAGTGAAGGGCCTTACTATGGCTACACCTTC.